The 9 T cell receptor beta chains below all came from one sample that was sequenced in a study of low-dose radiotherapy and immunotherapy resistance in tumors. As to time point: before trial treatment. Gene-specific TRAV and TRBV primers were used for first-strand cDNA, covering alpha and beta chains. With a V-primer adapter and a constant-region primer, TCRs were amplified for approximately 19 PCR cycles. TCRdb used MiXCR to reprocess the reads, holding one entry per CDR3 protein. The sample has tens of thousands of distinct CDR3 sequences; roughly a sixth are singletons. This sample comprised PBMCs, obtained before treatment. Receptors were obtained from a male donor with prostate cancer.

A remark on this clonotype: The junction and the germline gene differ at one end; a read error may be behind it. The V call is TRBV4-2, the J call TRBJ2-5; 10 bases match TRBD1. This CDR3 has 16 residues. The germline V gene has CDR1 LGHNA and CDR2 YNFKEQ. CDR3 in amino acids: CARSPTGTGEQETQYF. The CDR3, as DNA: TGTGCCAGAAGCCCTACGGGGACAGGGGAACAAGAGACCCAGTACTTC.

The chain joins TRBV30 to TRBJ2-5; D gene uncertain. V was shortened by 2 bases and J by 5 bases, with 12 bases between the two germline ends. This CDR3 comprises 13 residues. The germline CDR1 and CDR2 sequences are GTSNPN and SVGIG (reference sequence). CDR3 DNA sequence: TGTGCCTGGAGTCCCCTTGAAGCGGAGACCCAGTACTTC. Its translation: CAWSPLEAETQYF.

This clonotype was recorded at least ten times. This chain joins TRBV6-5 and TRBJ2-1, with D maybe TRBD2 (6 bases). The germline V gene encodes CDR1 MNHEY and CDR2 SVGAGI. The CDR3 has 11 amino acids. V shed 10 bases and J shed 7 bases, with 11 bases lying between them. The CDR3 DNA follows: TGTGCCACCCAAAGCGGGAATGAGCAGTTCTTC. Encoded protein: CATQSGNEQFF.

This clonotype was seen many times. Here the CDR3 DNA reads TGTGCCAGCAGTGAAATCGGGCAGAGCTCCTACGAGCAGTACTTC. Protein: CASSEIGQSSYEQYF. The V call is TRBV25-1, the J call TRBJ2-7, with unresolved D. CDR3 length equals 15 residues. Per the germline V gene, CDR1 is MGHDK and CDR2 is SYGVNS. With 2 bases removed from V and 0 bases from J, the gap between germline ends came to 11 bases.

This clonotype was seen ten or more times. The V and J genes are TRBV2 and TRBJ1-2; tentatively, D is TRBD1 (6 bases). Germline V gene data show CDR1 as SNHLY and CDR2 as FYNNEI. The germline V and J ends were trimmed by 6 bases and 3 bases, with 17 bases remaining between them. The CDR3 contains 15 residues. DNA of the CDR3: TGTGCCAGCAGGGTCCAGACAGGAGACTACTATGGCTACACCTTC. This sequence encodes CASRVQTGDYYGYTF.

Ten or more counts support this clonotype. The rearrangement uses TRBV7-2 and TRBJ2-5; D perhaps matches TRBD2 (5 bases). The CDR3 loop spans 13 amino acids. V lost 2 bases and J 5 bases, leaving 9 bases between the germline ends. Germline CDR1 SGHTA, CDR2 FQGNSA. CDR3 nucleotide sequence: TGTGCCAGCAGCTTAATGGGCGGGGAGACCCAGTACTTC. Its protein is CASSLMGGETQYF.

As for this clonotype: Only one base separates this from a far larger clonotype, so it likely reflects a read error. This rearrangement joins TRBV20-1 to TRBJ2-7, with D tentatively TRBD2 (7 bases). The CDR3 runs 15 residues. Germline CDR1 is DFQATT and CDR2 is SNEGSKA (reference sequence). V lost 5 bases to trimming and J lost 7 bases, with 24 bases between them. CDR3 in amino acids: CSAPRGGGGGGEQYF. The CDR3 coding sequence is TGCAGTGCTCCAAGAGGAGGGGGGGGCGGCGGTGAGCAGTACTTC.

About this clonotype itself: Given a far larger clone just one base away, this is likely a sequencing read error. The genes are TRBV6-2 or TRBV6-3 and TRBJ2-2; a weak D match, TRBD2 (5 bases). The ends were cut back, 11 bases at V and 1 base at J, with 26 bases in the middle. CDR1 MNHEY and CDR2 SVGEGT come from the germline V gene. This CDR3 has 18 amino acids. This chain's CDR3 is CAGTVPSPGIGNTGELFF. CDR3 DNA: TGTGCCGGCACTGTACCCTCCCCGGGGATCGGGAACACCGGGGAGCTGTTTTTT.

This clonotype has ten or more counts. This rearrangement joins TRBV20-1 to TRBJ2-7; 10 bases map to TRBD1. With V trimmed by 3 bases and J by 5 bases, 4 bases remained unmatched. The CDR3 has 13 residues. Germline-derived CDR1 and CDR2 are DFQATT and SNEGSKA (reference sequence). In DNA, the CDR3 is TGCAGTGCTAGGGATGGACAGGGGGACGAGCAGTACTTC. As protein: CSARDGQGDEQYF.